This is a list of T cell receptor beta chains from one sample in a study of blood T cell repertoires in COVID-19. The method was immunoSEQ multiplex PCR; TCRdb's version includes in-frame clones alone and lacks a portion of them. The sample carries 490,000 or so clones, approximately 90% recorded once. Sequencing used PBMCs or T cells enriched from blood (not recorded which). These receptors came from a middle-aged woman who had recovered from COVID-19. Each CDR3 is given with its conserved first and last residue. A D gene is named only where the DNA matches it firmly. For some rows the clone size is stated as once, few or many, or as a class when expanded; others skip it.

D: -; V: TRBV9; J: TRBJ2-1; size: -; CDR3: CASSGRAYNEQFF; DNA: TGTGCCAGCAGCGGGAGGGCCTACAATGAGCAGTTCTTC
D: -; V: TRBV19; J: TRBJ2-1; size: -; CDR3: CASSIAALDADEQFF; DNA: TGTGCCAGTAGTATCGCGGCACTAGACGCGGATGAGCAGTTCTTC
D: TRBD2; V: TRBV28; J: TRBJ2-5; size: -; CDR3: CASSSLAGGSETQYF; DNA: TGTGCCAGCAGTTCACTAGCGGGCGGGAGCGAGACCCAGTACTTC
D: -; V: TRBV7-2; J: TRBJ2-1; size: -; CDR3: CASSLVRLGANEQFF; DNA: TGTGCCAGCAGCTTAGTCCGACTAGGGGCCAATGAGCAGTTCTTC
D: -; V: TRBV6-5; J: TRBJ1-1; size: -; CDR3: CASIDIGAFF; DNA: TGTGCCAGTATAGATATTGGAGCTTTCTTT
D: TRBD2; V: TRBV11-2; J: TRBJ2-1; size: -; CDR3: CASSPGTSGGWRGYEQFF; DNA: TGTGCCAGCAGCCCCGGGACTAGCGGGGGGTGGCGCGGGTATGAGCAGTTCTTC
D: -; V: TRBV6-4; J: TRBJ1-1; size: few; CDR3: CASRESSRAEAFF; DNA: TGTGCCAGCAGGGAATCCTCGAGGGCTGAAGCTTTCTTT
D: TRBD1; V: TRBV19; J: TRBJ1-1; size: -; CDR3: CASSIRDRGTEAFF; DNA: TGTGCCAGTAGTATTAGGGACAGGGGGACTGAAGCTTTCTTT
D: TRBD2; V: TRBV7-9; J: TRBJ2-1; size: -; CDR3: CASSPGYGTSEYNEQFF; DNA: TGTGCCAGCAGCCCTGGGTACGGGACTAGCGAGTACAATGAGCAGTTCTTC
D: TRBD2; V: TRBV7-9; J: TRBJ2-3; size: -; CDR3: CASSFLRLAGGPDTQYF; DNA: TGTGCCAGCAGCTTCCTCCGCCTAGCGGGAGGGCCAGATACGCAGTATTTT
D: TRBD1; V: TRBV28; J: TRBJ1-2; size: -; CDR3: CASITTGARDGYGYTF; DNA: TGTGCCAGCATCACAACAGGGGCAAGGGACGGGTATGGCTACACCTTC
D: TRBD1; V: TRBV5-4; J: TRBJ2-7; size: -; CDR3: CASSPRGQRYEQYF; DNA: TGTGCCAGCAGCCCAAGGGGACAGCGCTACGAGCAGTACTTC
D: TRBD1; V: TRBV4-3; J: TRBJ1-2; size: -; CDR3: CASSQDGTGMSYGYTF; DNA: TGCGCCAGCAGCCAAGATGGGACAGGGATGAGCTATGGCTACACCTTC
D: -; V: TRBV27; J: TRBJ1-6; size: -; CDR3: CASSSPGTANSPLHF; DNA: TGTGCCAGCAGTTCACCCGGGACTGCAAATTCACCCCTCCACTTT
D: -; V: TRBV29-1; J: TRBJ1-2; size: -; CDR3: CSVESMRSSQGYTF; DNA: TGCAGCGTTGAATCGATGCGGTCTAGTCAGGGCTACACCTTC
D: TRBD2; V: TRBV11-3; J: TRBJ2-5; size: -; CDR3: CASSLTGLAETQYF; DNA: TGTGCCAGCAGCCTTACGGGACTAGCGGAGACCCAGTACTTC
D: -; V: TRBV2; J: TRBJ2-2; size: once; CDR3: CASSRQAVLLPNTGELFF; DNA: TGTGCCAGCAGTCGACAGGCGGTCCTACTGCCGAACACCGGGGAGCTGTTTTTT
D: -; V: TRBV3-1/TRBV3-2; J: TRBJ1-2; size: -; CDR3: CASSRPRGGDGYTF; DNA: TGTGCCAGCAGCCGTCCGAGAGGAGGGGATGGCTACACCTTC
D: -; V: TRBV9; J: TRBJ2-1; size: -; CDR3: CASSLGSSSYNEQFF; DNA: TGTGCCAGCAGCCTCGGGAGTAGCTCCTACAATGAGCAGTTCTTC
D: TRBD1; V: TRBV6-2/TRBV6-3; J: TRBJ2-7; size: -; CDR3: CASSTRDSIFTYEQYF; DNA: TGTGCCAGCAGTACCCGGGACAGCATCTTCACCTACGAGCAGTACTTC
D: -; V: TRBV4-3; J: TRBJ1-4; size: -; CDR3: CASSQGATRSTNEKLFF; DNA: TGCGCCAGCAGCCAAGGGGCCACCCGTTCAACTAATGAAAAACTGTTTTTT
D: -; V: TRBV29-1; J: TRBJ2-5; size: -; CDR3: CSAQVPGYQETQYF; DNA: TGCAGCGCCCAAGTCCCAGGGTACCAAGAGACCCAGTACTTC
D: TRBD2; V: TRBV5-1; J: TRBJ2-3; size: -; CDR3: CASSLDGRAADTQYF; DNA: TGCGCCAGCAGCTTGGACGGGAGGGCCGCAGATACGCAGTATTTT
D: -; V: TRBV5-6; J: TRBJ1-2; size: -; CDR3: CASSLPGTNHHYTF; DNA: TGTGCCAGCAGCCTACCCGGGACAAACCATCACTACACCTTC
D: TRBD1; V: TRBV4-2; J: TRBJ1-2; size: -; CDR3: CASSQTGTGGAEGYTF; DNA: TGTGCCAGCAGCCAGACCGGGACAGGGGGCGCGGAAGGCTACACCTTC
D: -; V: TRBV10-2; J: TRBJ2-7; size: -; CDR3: CASSEPGYEQYF; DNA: TGCGCCAGCAGTGAACCGGGTTACGAGCAGTACTTC
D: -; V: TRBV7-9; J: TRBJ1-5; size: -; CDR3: CASSLYGGGNQPQHF; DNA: TGTGCCAGCAGCTTATACGGGGGGGGCAATCAGCCCCAGCATTTT
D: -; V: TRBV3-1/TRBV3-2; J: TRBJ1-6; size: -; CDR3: CASSQGFRGRNSPLHF; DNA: TGTGCCAGCAGCCAAGGCTTTAGGGGTCGTAATTCACCCCTCCACTTT